A single sample gave rise to the 28 T cell receptor beta chains below, sequenced in a study of OX40 agonist ivuxolimab in advanced cancers. Clones were read by immunoSEQ multiplex PCR, and TCRdb kept only the in-frame ones, dropping some. The sample has some 98,000 clones; 87% are singletons. This material consisted of CD4+ or CD8+ T cells sorted from blood, taken in a trial of the OX40 agonist ivuxolimab. All receptors come from an adult with an advanced solid tumor such as melanoma, head and neck, liver or kidney cancer.

The chain employs TRBV19 and TRBJ2-2, with 9 positions matching TRBD1. The germline CDR1 and CDR2 sequences are LNHDA and SQIVND (reference sequence). The V and J ends lost 4 bases and 6 bases, in that order; junction bases with no gene match: 6. This CDR3 has 15 residues. The CDR3 loop is CASSRDRVRPGELFF. The CDR3 DNA reads TGTGCCAGTAGTAGGGACAGGGTACGGCCCGGGGAGCTGTTTTTT.

V gene TRBV10-3 combines with J gene TRBJ2-5; 12 bases are a match to TRBD1. V lost 0 bases to trimming and J lost 4 bases; unmatched junction nucleotides: 6. Looked up from germline, CDR1 is ENHRY and CDR2 is SYGVKD. The CDR3 is 17 amino acids. The chain's CDR3 is CAISESTGQGARETQYF. The CDR3 coding sequence is TGTGCCATCAGTGAGTCGACGGGACAGGGGGCTAGAGAGACCCAGTACTTC.

This chain connects TRBV2 to TRBJ1-3, with D hard to call. The CDR3 sequence is 16 residues long. Trimming shortened V by 0 bases and J by 0 bases, and 9 bases separated the two germline ends. Germline CDR1 reads SNHLY; CDR2 reads FYNNEI. In DNA form, the CDR3 reads TGTGCCAGCAGTGAAGCGGAGGGCCTCTCTGGAAACACCATATATTTT. Translated: CASSEAEGLSGNTIYF.

The chain links TRBV5-4 to TRBJ1-6; tentatively, D is TRBD1 (6 bases). The V end lost 4 bases, the J end lost 4 bases, and 9 bases lay between the germline ends. In germline, CDR1 is SGHNT, CDR2 YYREEE (reference sequence). The CDR3 spans 14 residues. CDR3 residues: CASSLDRYNSPLHF. In DNA, the CDR3 is TGTGCCAGCAGCCTCGACAGGTATAATTCACCCCTCCACTTT. The full variable domain, completed using reference TRBV5-4 and TRBJ1-6, is ETGVTQSPTHLIKTRGQQVTLRCSSQSGHNTVSWYQQALGQGPQFIFQYYREEENGRGNFPPRFSGLQFPNYSSELNVNALELDDSALYLCASSLDRYNSPLHFGNGTRLTVT.

J is TRBJ1-2 and V is TRBV6-1, with 10 bases lining up with TRBD1. Unmatched junction bases numbered 11, after V lost 8 bases and J lost 8 bases. Germline-derived CDR1 and CDR2 are MNHNS and SASEGT. The CDR3 is made up of 14 amino acids. The chain's CDR3 is CASGDRGFLGGYTF. CDR3 nucleotides: TGTGCCAGCGGGGACAGGGGATTTTTGGGAGGCTACACCTTC.

The rearrangement joins TRBV7-8 to TRBJ1-6, with D unresolved. The CDR3 is made up of 14 amino acids. Per the germline V gene, CDR1 is SGHVS and CDR2 is FQNEAQ. V lost 1 base to trimming and J lost 11 bases, with 12 bases between them. The DNA of the CDR3 is TGTGCCAGCAGCTTAGGGGTTAATGGTGCACCCCTCCACTTT. Protein: CASSLGVNGAPLHF.

This clone showed up just a few times. The V gene is TRBV18, the J gene TRBJ1-4; D ambiguous. CDR3 length equals 16 residues. Trimming took 3 bases from V and 4 from J, leaving 15 bases between them. Looked up from germline, CDR1 is KGHSH and CDR2 is LQKENI. This CDR3 reads CASSPKHPDLNEKLFF. The CDR3 nucleotides are TGTGCCAGCTCACCGAAGCACCCGGACCTTAATGAAAAACTGTTTTTT.

This chain uses TRBV6-1 with TRBJ2-7; TRBD2 might be the D (5 bases). Trimming removed 7 bases at V and 5 bases at J, with 15 bases between. CDR1 is MNHNS, CDR2 SASEGT, per germline. The CDR3 spans 13 residues. DNA for the CDR3: TGTGCCAGCATCATCCCGGGGTACCACGAGCAGTACTTC. Translation gives CASIIPGYHEQYF.

The chain employs TRBV7-2 and TRBJ2-5; 15 positions agree with TRBD2. There are 19 residues in the CDR3. Germline V gene sequence: CDR1 SGHTA, CDR2 FQGNSA. Trimming removed 2 bases from V and 1 base from J; junction bases left unmatched: 8. The DNA for the CDR3 is TGTGCCAGCAGCTTAAATTTCGGGACTAGCGGGGGGCGCCAAGAGACCCAGTACTTC. Translating it yields CASSLNFGTSGGRQETQYF.

V and J are TRBV11-2 and TRBJ2-1; no reliable D call. This CDR3 is 15 amino acids long. V lost 5 bases, J lost 0 bases, and 11 bases lay in between. Germline V lookup: CDR1 SGHAT, CDR2 FQNNGV. The CDR3 reads CASSHMESSYNEQFF. CDR3 DNA: TGTGCCAGCAGCCATATGGAAAGCTCCTACAATGAGCAGTTCTTC.

The rearrangement uses TRBV6-1 and TRBJ1-1, with 9 bases identical to TRBD1. The junction had 14 bases not matched to a gene; V was cut back by 4 bases and J by 11 bases. Germline CDR1 reads MNHNS; CDR2 reads SASEGT. The CDR3 covers 15 residues. The chain's CDR3 is CASSVDRGTGFTAFF. As DNA, the CDR3 is TGTGCCAGCAGTGTCGACCGGGGGACAGGGTTCACGGCTTTCTTT.

V is TRBV7-8 and J is TRBJ1-1, with TRBD1 matching over 8 bases. Per germline, CDR1 SGHVS and CDR2 FQNEAQ. Trimming cost V 4 bases and J 11 bases; bases outside gene matches: 18. The CDR3 covers 16 residues. The CDR3 DNA is TGTGCCAGCAGCTCGAAAGCACTTGGACAGGGAAAACTGGCTTTCTTT. Translation: CASSSKALGQGKLAFF.

The chain couples TRBV13 to TRBJ1-6; 11 bases are shared with TRBD1. With V trimmed by 0 bases and J by 6 bases, 7 bases remained unmatched. The CDR3 contains 18 residues. The germline gives CDR1 PRHDT, CDR2 FYEKMQ (reference sequence). The CDR3 loop reads CASSLGLFGTGGNSPLHF. The CDR3 coding sequence is TGTGCCAGCAGCTTAGGCTTATTTGGGACAGGGGGTAATTCACCCCTCCACTTT.

The chain couples TRBV18 to TRBJ2-2; no definite D call. The CDR3 sequence is 13 residues long. CDR1 and CDR2 from the germline V gene are KGHSH and LQKENI. Deletions cut 3 bases from V and 7 bases from J, with 9 bases between. DNA of the CDR3: TGTGCCAGCTCACCCGGAAGAGGCGGGGAGCTGTTTTTT. Its translation is CASSPGRGGELFF.

The V gene is TRBV5-1, the J gene TRBJ1-3; tentative D call: TRBD1 (6 bases). V lost 2 bases and J lost 0, with 18 bases in between. CDR1 and CDR2 from the germline V gene are SGHRS and YFSETQ. The CDR3 spans 18 residues. The CDR3 here is CASSFQSEGQFSGNTIYF. For the CDR3, the DNA is TGCGCCAGCAGCTTCCAGAGCGAAGGACAGTTCTCTGGAAACACCATATATTTT.

The chain employs TRBV7-9 and TRBJ1-1; weak D call: TRBD1 (6 bases). The V and J ends lost 2 bases and 0 bases respectively, with 13 bases between them. The CDR3 runs 16 residues. Germline CDR1 reads SEHNR; CDR2 reads FQNEAQ (reference sequence). The CDR3 is CASSLPWTAMNTEAFF. CDR3 sequence (DNA): TGTGCCAGCAGCTTACCCTGGACAGCCATGAACACTGAAGCTTTCTTT.

V is TRBV7-2 and J is TRBJ1-2, with TRBD1 matching over 7 bases. V lost 5 bases, J lost 10 bases, and 7 bases stayed unmatched. CDR3 size: 12 residues. Germline lookup yields CDR1 SGHTA and CDR2 FQGNSA. The CDR3: CASSPQTGDYTF. The CDR3 DNA reads TGTGCCAGCAGCCCCCAAACAGGGGACTACACCTTC. Together with reference TRBV7-2 and TRBJ1-2, the CDR3 gives the full variable domain: GAGVSQSPSNKVTEKGKDVELRCDPISGHTALYWYRQSLGQGLEFLIYFQGNSAPDKSGLPSDRFSAERTGGSVSTLTIQRTQQEDSAVYLCASSPQTGDYTFGSGTRLTVV.

The chain recombines TRBV7-9 with TRBJ2-2; D is unresolved. Trimming removed 3 bases at V and 9 bases at J, with 8 bases between. The CDR3 is 12 amino acids. Germline V gene sequence: CDR1 SEHNR, CDR2 FQNEAQ (reference sequence). The CDR3 DNA follows: TGTGCCAGCAGCTTCGCGGCTCGGGAGCTGTTTTTT. Its translation is CASSFAARELFF.

This clone was found a few times. The chain recombines TRBV27 with TRBJ1-2; TRBD1 matches at 8 bases. Trimming at V came to 8 bases and at J to 2 bases, leaving 7 bases not matched to a gene. The CDR3 is made up of 14 amino acids. The germline V gene has CDR1 MNHEY and CDR2 SMNVEV (reference sequence). The CDR3 region has the DNA TGTGCCAGCGCCCCAGGGGGCGCAAACTATGGCTACACCTTC. This encodes CASAPGGANYGYTF.

The rearrangement uses TRBV9 and TRBJ1-4, with D hard to call. This CDR3 spans 13 amino acids. From germline, CDR1 is SGDLS and CDR2 YYNGEE. The V end lost 3 bases, the J end lost 5 bases, and 8 bases lay between the germline ends. The CDR3, as DNA: TGTGCCAGCAGCGAGACTGGGAATGAAAAACTGTTTTTT. Amino acids: CASSETGNEKLFF.

J is TRBJ2-7 and V is TRBV6-5, with D perhaps TRBD1 (5 bases). V gave up 7 bases and J gave up 1 base, with 17 bases separating them. The CDR3 length is 15 residues. Germline V gene data show CDR1 as MNHEY and CDR2 as SVGAGI. The CDR3 loop reads CASTKRGHESYEQYF. The CDR3 nucleotides are TGTGCCAGCACCAAAAGAGGACATGAGTCCTACGAGCAGTACTTC.

The chain uses TRBV5-1 and TRBJ1-3; D not resolved. Trimming pared 4 bases from V and 0 bases from J, leaving 14 bases between. Germline V gives CDR1 SGHRS, CDR2 YFSETQ. The CDR3 is made up of 16 amino acids. CDR3 loop: CASSPGDRYSGNTIYF. In nucleotides, the CDR3 is TGCGCCAGCAGCCCCGGCGACCGCTACTCTGGAAACACCATATATTTT.

The chain couples TRBV7-2 to TRBJ2-3; D may be TRBD1 or TRBD2 (6 bases each). The CDR3 is made up of 16 amino acids. The V end was cut by 1 base, the J end by 2 bases, with 13 bases between. Germline CDR1 is SGHTA and CDR2 is FQGNSA. The CDR3 sequence: CASSLVVGGPTDTQYF. The CDR3 nucleotides are TGTGCCAGCAGCTTAGTGGTGGGGGGCCCCACAGATACGCAGTATTTT.

V is TRBV6-1 and J is TRBJ1-2, with a possible D match to TRBD1 (5 bases). The length of the CDR3 is 13 residues. Trimming took 4 bases from V and 6 from J, leaving 12 bases between them. The V gene's germline CDR1 is MNHNS and CDR2 SASEGT. The CDR3 sequence: CASSAWGGDGYTF. Written as DNA, the CDR3 is TGTGCCAGCAGTGCCTGGGGGGGAGATGGCTACACCTTC.

This chain uses TRBV5-1 with TRBJ2-5; D is undetermined. The length of the CDR3 is 13 residues. Germline V lookup: CDR1 SGHRS, CDR2 YFSETQ. V was pared by 4 bases and J by 5 bases, with 12 bases between. For the CDR3, the DNA is TGCGCCAGCAGCCTCACCCCCGGCGAGACCCAGTACTTC. Protein product: CASSLTPGETQYF.

The rearrangement uses TRBV7-2 and TRBJ1-1; TRBD1 is a possible D gene (6 bases). Trimming took 3 bases from V and 5 from J, leaving 13 bases between them. The CDR3 sequence is 14 residues long. The germline V gene has CDR1 SGHTA and CDR2 FQGNSA. The CDR3 reads CASSFKGDRTEAFF. The DNA for the CDR3 is TGTGCCAGCAGCTTCAAGGGGGATAGGACTGAAGCTTTCTTT.

The rearrangement uses TRBV7-9 and TRBJ2-5, with no clear D. The V and J ends lost 2 bases and 3 bases respectively, with 13 bases between them. Germline V gene data show CDR1 as SEHNR and CDR2 as FQNEAQ (reference sequence). The CDR3 totals 15 residues. The CDR3 DNA reads as TGTGCCAGCAGCTTAATCCCCAGCGCAAAAGAGACCCAGTACTTC. The encoded protein is CASSLIPSAKETQYF.

The CDR3 loop reads CASKSGPRWTQYF. The CDR3 DNA is TGTGCCAGCAAATCCGGGCCCCGTTGGACCCAGTACTTC. The V gene is TRBV7-8, the J gene TRBJ2-5; no reliable D call. V lost 7 bases and J 7 bases, leaving 16 bases between the germline ends. The germline CDR1 and CDR2 sequences are SGHVS and FQNEAQ. CDR3 length: 13 residues.